This T cell receptor beta chain was sequenced during a study of cytotoxic CD8 clonotypes in ibrutinib-treated CLL. About the study: Of the patients, about twelve were relapsed/refractory, roughly 15 treatment-naive and 17 to 18 IGHV unmutated. Study results and limitations: Once treatment began, public clonotypes, which were uncommon, contracted or stayed stable. At ibrutinib response, clonality increased, and at progression it declined back toward baseline. At baseline, clonality was higher than in age-matched healthy donors and correlated with CD8+ counts.

Notes on this clone: What it binds is not known.

Libraries were prepared by immunoSEQ multiplex PCR; TCRdb keeps only in-frame clonotypes and omits some of them. The sample consists of 150,000 to 200,000 clones, 81% of them appearing once. Germline lookup yields CDR1 SNHLY and CDR2 FYNNEI. CDR3 length: 10 amino acids. Trimming pared 8 bases from V and 8 bases from J, leaving 6 bases between. The receptor was derived from a human donor with chronic lymphocytic leukemia. The sequencing here drew on PBMCs, taken after 12 months of ibrutinib treatment. This chain links TRBV2 with TRBJ1-4; D is ambiguous. The CDR3 DNA sequence: TGTGCCAGCGACGGCGAAAAACTGTTTTTT. Amino acids: CASDGEKLFF.